What follows are 16 T cell receptor beta chains derived from one specimen sequenced in a study of graft-versus-host responses after intestinal transplantation. Data came from immunoSEQ multiplex PCR; TCRdb stores just in-frame clones and leaves some out. The data contain about 47,000 clones, 90% to 95% of them singletons. The sample was PBMCs, taken around 820 days after a first intestinal transplant, on the day of a second. The origin of the receptors is a human patient who received an intestinal transplant, so some T cells may come from the graft donor.

CDR3 in DNA: TGCGCCAGCAGCTTGGCTCGACTAGCTTCCAATGAGCAGTTCTTC. It is translated as CASSLARLASNEQFF. V usage is TRBV5-1 and J usage is TRBJ2-1, with 7 bases lining up with TRBD2. The CDR3 runs 15 residues. Germline lookup yields CDR1 SGHRS and CDR2 YFSETQ. J lost 6 bases, V lost 0 bases, and 6 bases had no gene match.

The chain combines TRBV2 with TRBJ2-7; 8 nucleotides match TRBD2. This CDR3 region has 13 residues. Germline V gives CDR1 SNHLY, CDR2 FYNNEI. Trimming took 4 bases from V and 7 from J; bases not matched to a gene: 6. The CDR3 bases are TGTGCCAGCAGTGTTCGTCTAGCGGGTGAGCAGTACTTC. Translated, it gives CASSVRLAGEQYF.

The V call is TRBV7-9, the J call TRBJ2-1; 13 bases align to TRBD2. Trimming took 5 bases from V and 8 from J; bases not matched to a gene: 6. Germline CDR1 reads SEHNR; CDR2 reads FQNEAQ (reference sequence). The CDR3 extends over 15 amino acids. CDR3 DNA sequence: TGTGCCAGCAGCCGGGGACTAGCGGGGTTGGATGAGCAGTTCTTC. Its translation: CASSRGLAGLDEQFF.

This chain joins TRBV10-3 and TRBJ2-7; D is possibly TRBD2 (5 bases). Trimming took 6 bases from V and 5 from J, leaving 17 bases between them. CDR3 size: 14 residues. Germline V gene data show CDR1 as ENHRY and CDR2 as SYGVKD. DNA of the CDR3: TGTGCCATCAGAGAGCGGCCCCTCCAACACGAGCAGTACTTC. This sequence encodes CAIRERPLQHEQYF.

This clone was detected only once. The V call is TRBV18, the J call TRBJ2-1, with a weak D call TRBD2 (6 bases). Germline loops: CDR1 KGHSH, CDR2 LQKENI. This CDR3 comprises 15 residues. Trimming removed 5 bases at V and 4 bases at J, with 15 bases between. The CDR3 here is CASSARGVRYNEQFF. The CDR3 DNA reads as TGTGCCAGCTCAGCGCGCGGGGTCAGGTACAATGAGCAGTTCTTC.

The V gene is TRBV13, the J gene TRBJ2-5, with 7 bases that match TRBD2. V was pared by 5 bases and J by 5 bases, with 11 bases of the junction left unmatched. This CDR3 is built from 15 residues. Germline CDR1 is PRHDT and CDR2 is FYEKMQ (reference sequence). CDR3 sequence (DNA): TGTGCCAGCAGCCCCCCCGTGAGGGAGGGGGAGACCCAGTACTTC. This codes for CASSPPVREGETQYF.

The chain couples TRBV11-1 to TRBJ2-2; D is uncertain. The CDR3 covers 16 residues. Germline loops: CDR1 SGHAT, CDR2 FQDESV (reference sequence). V lost 1 base and J 0 bases, leaving 9 bases between the germline ends. The CDR3 sequence: CASSLEGTANTGELFF. In DNA, the CDR3 is TGTGCCAGCAGCTTAGAGGGAACCGCGAACACCGGGGAGCTGTTTTTT.

This chain connects TRBV28 to TRBJ2-7, with D tentatively TRBD1 (6 bases). Germline-derived CDR1 and CDR2 are MDHEN and SYDVKM. The CDR3 is 14 residues long. Trimming stripped 10 bases from V and 0 bases from J, with 16 bases between. The CDR3 loop reads CATRQDLNSYEQYF. The CDR3 DNA follows: TGTGCCACCCGACAGGACCTTAACTCCTACGAGCAGTACTTC. Full variable domain (missing parts from reference TRBV28 and TRBJ2-7): DVKVTQSSRYLVKRTGEKVFLECVQDMDHENMFWYRQDPGLGLRLIYFSYDVKMKEKGDIPEGYSVSREKKERFSLILESASTNQTSMYLCATRQDLNSYEQYFGPGTRLTVT.

V usage is TRBV6-1 and J usage is TRBJ2-1; TRBD2 aligns across 15 bases. CDR1 is MNHNS, CDR2 SASEGT, per germline. J was trimmed by 9 bases and V by 3 bases; bases with no gene match: 9. The CDR3 covers 17 residues. The CDR3 DNA reads TGTGCCAGCAGTGACGGACTAGCGGGAGGGAATCGGGGTGAGCAGTTCTTC. It yields the protein CASSDGLAGGNRGEQFF.

This clone was picked up one time. At one end, the junction sequence differs from germline, possibly due to a read error. Distinct nucleotide sequences in the sample also encode this CDR3. The chain couples TRBV6-5 to TRBJ1-1; D ambiguous. Germline V gives CDR1 MNHEY, CDR2 SVGAGI. This CDR3 comprises 12 residues. DNA of the CDR3: TGTGCCAGCATCCGGGCGAACACTGAGGCTTTCTTT. It translates to CASIRANTEAFF.

The chain employs TRBV6-5 and TRBJ1-5; no clear D. The CDR3 is 15 amino acids. Germline V gives CDR1 MNHEY, CDR2 SVGAGI. Trimming took off 5 bases at V and 3 bases at J, with 14 bases between the two ends. In nucleotides, the CDR3 is TGTGCCAGCAGTCTCCACAACCAGGCCAATCAGCCCCAGCATTTT. Its protein is CASSLHNQANQPQHF.

The chain links TRBV19 to TRBJ1-1; D not resolved. Germline V gives CDR1 LNHDA, CDR2 SQIVND (reference sequence). The CDR3 has 14 amino acids. V lost 7 bases to trimming and J lost 4 bases, with 16 bases between them. For the CDR3, the DNA is TGTGCCAGTACCATGGGCGTTCTGCCCACTGAAGCTTTCTTT. Translating gives CASTMGVLPTEAFF.

The rearrangement links TRBV7-9 to TRBJ1-5; possible D gene TRBD1, 5 bases. Trimming shortened V by 5 bases and J by 6 bases, and 17 bases separated the two germline ends. Germline V CDR1 and CDR2: SEHNR, FQNEAQ (reference sequence). CDR3 size: 15 residues. The CDR3 bases are TGTGCCAGCAGCCCTCAGGGAGGGTACGGTCAGCCCCAGCATTTT. It encodes CASSPQGGYGQPQHF.

CDR3 residues: CASSQRYRGLGLREQYF. For the CDR3, the DNA is TGTGCCAGCAGCCAACGCTACAGGGGGCTTGGACTTCGGGAGCAGTACTTC. The chain has TRBV14 and TRBJ2-7; TRBD1 matches at 9 bases. Germline CDR1 is SGHDN and CDR2 is FVKESK. CDR3 length: 17 residues. The J segment lost 7 bases and the V segment lost 2 bases, leaving 15 bases of the junction unmatched.

The CDR3 DNA is TGTGCCAGCAGTTACTTTAGCGGCCAACTCGAGCAGTACTTC. It translates to CASSYFSGQLEQYF. This chain links TRBV6-5 with TRBJ2-7, with D tentatively TRBD2 (6 bases). CDR1 is MNHEY, CDR2 SVGAGI, per germline. The V end was cut by 1 base, the J end by 6 bases, with 13 bases between. CDR3 length equals 14 residues.

The chain joins TRBV2 to TRBJ2-7; possibly TRBD1 for D (6 bases). The CDR3 is 11 residues long. V lost 7 bases and J lost 6, with 10 bases in between. The V gene's germline CDR1 is SNHLY and CDR2 FYNNEI. CDR3 sequence: CASNARGEQYF. The CDR3 DNA follows: TGTGCCAGCAATGCCAGGGGCGAGCAGTACTTC. The full variable domain, rest sourced from reference TRBV2 and TRBJ2-7, is EPEVTQTPSHQVTQMGQEVILRCVPISNHLYFYWYRQILGQKVEFLVSFYNNEISEKSEIFDDQFSVERPDGSNFTLKIRSTKLEDSAMYFCASNARGEQYFGPGTRLTVT.